A selection of T cell receptor beta chains follows, all from one sample in a study of cytomegalovirus exposure and HLA in healthy donors. TCRdb keeps only in-frame clones here, not all; method: immunoSEQ multiplex PCR. The data contain about 150,000 clones, under 80% of them singletons. The specimen was PBMCs. These receptors came from a woman in her forties or fifties in good health and CMV-seropositive. Each CDR3 is given with its conserved first and last residue. A D gene is named only where the DNA matches it firmly. The size entry is marked missing in some rows and otherwise reads once, few, many or a size class.

v_call	d_call	cdr3_length	clone_size	j_call	cdr3_nt	cdr3_aa
TRBV5-8	.	13	.	TRBJ2-3	TGTGCCAGCAGCTTGTCAGGGGCAGATACGCAGTATTTT	CASSLSGADTQYF
TRBV7-9	TRBD2	14	.	TRBJ2-1	TGTGCCAGCAGCCCGATAGCGGGGGACAATGAGCAGTTCTTC	CASSPIAGDNEQFF
TRBV5-4	.	15	once	TRBJ2-2	TGTGCCAGCAGACCCCTGGGAGGGGGCACCGGGGAGCTGTTTTTT	CASRPLGGGTGELFF
TRBV7-9	TRBD1	16	.	TRBJ1-2	TGTGCCAGCAGACCGGGACAGGGGGCCAGCGACTATGGCTACACCTTC	CASRPGQGASDYGYTF
TRBV11-2	.	14	.	TRBJ1-6	TGTGCCAGCTGGGTGGGCGCCTATAATTCACCCCTCCACTTT	CASWVGAYNSPLHF
TRBV19	TRBD1	17	.	TRBJ1-5	TGTGCCAGTAGTATCAGGACAGGGACTGGTAGCAATCAGCCCCAGCATTTT	CASSIRTGTGSNQPQHF
TRBV27	TRBD2	18	.	TRBJ2-1	TGTGCCAGCAGTCGGCTAGCGGGGGGCTTGAGCTCCTACAATGAGCAGTTCTTC	CASSRLAGGLSSYNEQFF
TRBV27	.	15	.	TRBJ2-7	TGTGCCAGCCGGTTCCAGGTAGCGGCAGCCTACGAGCAGTACTTC	CASRFQVAAAYEQYF
TRBV12-2	.	14	.	TRBJ2-3	TGTGCAAGTCGCCTACTCGGTCACACAGATACGCAGTATTTT	CASRLLGHTDTQYF
TRBV27	.	11	.	TRBJ1-1	TGTGCCAGCAGGGCAGGGGTCGAAGCTTTCTTT	CASRAGVEAFF
TRBV6-5	.	13	.	TRBJ1-5	TGTGCCAGCCGACCCTCGGTTCTAGAGACCCAGCATTTT	CASRPSVLETQHF
TRBV7-3	TRBD2	17	once	TRBJ2-3	TGTGCCAGCAGCTTAAGCCTAGCGGGGGGCCGCACAGATACGCAGTATTTT	CASSLSLAGGRTDTQYF
TRBV7-2	TRBD1	15	once	TRBJ2-7	TGTGCCAGCAGCCCACGACAGGGGGCTAGTAGAAAGCAGTACTTC	CASSPRQGASRKQYF
TRBV11-1	.	14	few	TRBJ2-7	TGTGCCAGCAGCTTAAGGCAGGGGTTGGGGGAGCAGTACTTC	CASSLRQGLGEQYF
TRBV14	.	14	.	TRBJ1-5	TGTGCCAGCAGCCAATCGGGAAGCAATCAGCCCCAGCATTTT	CASSQSGSNQPQHF
TRBV7-6	TRBD2	15	.	TRBJ2-2	TGTGCCAGCAGCCCGAGTAGCGGGGGGGCCGGGGAGCTGTTTTTT	CASSPSSGGAGELFF
TRBV27	TRBD1	15	.	TRBJ2-1	TGTGCCAGCAGTCTCAAGGGGGCCTCTTTCAATGAGCAGTTCTTC	CASSLKGASFNEQFF
TRBV10-3	.	14	.	TRBJ1-5	TGTGCCATCAGTGAGTCGTCGCGCGTTGAGCCCCAGCATTTT	CAISESSRVEPQHF
TRBV2	TRBD2	16	.	TRBJ2-2	TGTGCCAGCAGTGACGACGCGGGGGGGTACACCGGGGAGCTGTTTTTT	CASSDDAGGYTGELFF
TRBV11-2	TRBD2	16	.	TRBJ2-5	TGTGCCAGCAGCCTTCGACTAGCGGGGGGGCTTGAGACCCAGTACTTC	CASSLRLAGGLETQYF
TRBV7-2	TRBD1	13	.	TRBJ1-3	TGTGCCAGCAGCTCCAGACAGGGGAGGACCATATATTTT	CASSSRQGRTIYF
TRBV11-2	.	12	few	TRBJ1-4	TGTGCCAGCAGTCACATTAATGAAAAACTGTTTTTT	CASSHINEKLFF
TRBV6-5	TRBD1	15	.	TRBJ1-1	TGTGCCAGCAGTTACTTTAGTGGGACAGACACTGAAGCTTTCTTT	CASSYFSGTDTEAFF
TRBV15	.	16	.	TRBJ2-2	TGTGCCACCAGCAGGGAGGTGAACGCGAACACCGGGGAGCTGTTTTTT	CATSREVNANTGELFF
TRBV5-5	.	15	.	TRBJ1-5	TGTGCCAGCAGTTTCGACGGGACTCCCTATCAGCCCCAGCATTTT	CASSFDGTPYQPQHF
TRBV30	.	14	.	TRBJ1-6	TGTGCCTGGAGTGTGCAGTCCTCTCATTCACCCCTCCACTTT	CAWSVQSSHSPLHF